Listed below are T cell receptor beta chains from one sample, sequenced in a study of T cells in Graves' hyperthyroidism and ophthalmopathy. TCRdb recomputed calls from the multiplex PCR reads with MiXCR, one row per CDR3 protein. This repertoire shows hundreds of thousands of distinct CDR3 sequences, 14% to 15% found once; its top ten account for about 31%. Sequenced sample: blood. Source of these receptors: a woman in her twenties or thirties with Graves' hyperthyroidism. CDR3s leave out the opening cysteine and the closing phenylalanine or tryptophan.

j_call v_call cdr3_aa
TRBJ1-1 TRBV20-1 SARDRALGTEAF
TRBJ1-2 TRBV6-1 ASNPTGGTYGYT
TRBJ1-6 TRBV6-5 ASSYRTGFLSPLH
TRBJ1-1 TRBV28 ASSLRTVTEAF
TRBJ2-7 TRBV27 ASSLGSTAAYEQY
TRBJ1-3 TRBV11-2 ASSLGGNAGNTIY
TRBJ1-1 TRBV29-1 SGGPMNTEAF
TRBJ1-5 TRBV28 ASRVPSGEGGQPQH
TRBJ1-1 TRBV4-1 ASSQVVEGSSTEAF
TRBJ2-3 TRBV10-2 ASSVDAGLAGGTQY
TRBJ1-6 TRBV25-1 ASSEYNNSPLH
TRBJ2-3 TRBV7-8 ASSLAGVTDTQY
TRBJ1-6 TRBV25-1 ASSDTGGYSPLH